The TCR beta chain under discussion was sequenced for a study of blood T cell repertoires in COVID-19. Study-wide background: Specimens from acute and convalescent COVID-19 originated in the United States, Italy and Spain. PBMCs, B-cell-depleted T cells, or T cells were the source of the cDNA or gDNA that made up the material.

Per the study methods: Cell counts per sample came from amplifying reference gene primers. Sequencing used immunoSEQ multiplex PCR; TCRdb keeps in-frame clones, though not all of them. D and trimming come from the DNA, and the V and J calls and clone size come from that table. The repertoire holds over 120,000 clones, with around 90% as singletons. Germline CDR1 and CDR2: SGHRS and YFSETQ. Trimming removed 0 bases at V and 6 bases at J, with 9 bases between. CDR3 size: 13 residues. Sequencing was done on a sample of peripheral blood. The clonotype was recovered from a human donor in a cohort sampled during active COVID-19. The J gene is TRBJ1-2, the V gene TRBV5-1; no clear D gene. CDR3 DNA: TGCGCCAGCAGCTTGGTTCCAGATAATGGCTACACCTTC. Encoded protein: CASSLVPDNGYTF.